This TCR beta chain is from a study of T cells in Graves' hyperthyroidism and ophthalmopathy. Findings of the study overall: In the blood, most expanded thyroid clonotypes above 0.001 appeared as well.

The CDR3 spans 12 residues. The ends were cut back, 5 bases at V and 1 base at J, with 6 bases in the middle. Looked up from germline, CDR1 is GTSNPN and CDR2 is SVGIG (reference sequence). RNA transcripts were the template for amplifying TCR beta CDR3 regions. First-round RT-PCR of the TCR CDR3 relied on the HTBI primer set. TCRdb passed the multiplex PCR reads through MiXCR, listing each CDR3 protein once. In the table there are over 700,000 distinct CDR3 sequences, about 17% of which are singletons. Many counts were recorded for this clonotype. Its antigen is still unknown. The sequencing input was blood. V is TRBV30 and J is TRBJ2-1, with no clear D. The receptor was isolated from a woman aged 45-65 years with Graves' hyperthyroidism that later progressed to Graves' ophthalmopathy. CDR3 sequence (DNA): TGTGCCTGGGTGAGTTCCTACAATGAGCAGTTCTTC. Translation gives CAWVSSYNEQFF.